This TCR beta chain comes out of a study of blood T cell repertoires in COVID-19. The junction had 7 bases not matched to a gene; V was cut back by 8 bases and J by 5 bases. Germline CDR1 is SEHNR and CDR2 is FQNEAQ (reference sequence). The CDR3 has 13 residues. Some clones are missing from TCRdb's copy, which holds only in-frame ones; the method was immunoSEQ multiplex PCR. The data contain some 200,000 clones, about 85% of them seen just once; the ten biggest clones take up about 12%. This receptor was obtained from a woman under 30 who had recovered from COVID-19. Material for sequencing was peripheral blood. This rearrangement joins TRBV7-9 to TRBJ2-7; 9 bases are a match to TRBD1. The CDR3 sequence is CASGRTGAHEQYF. The CDR3 DNA follows: TGTGCCAGCGGAAGGACAGGGGCCCACGAGCAGTACTTC.